The sample holds a few counts of the clone carrying this T cell receptor beta chain. The antigen remains unidentified. CDR3 size: 18 residues. Looked up from germline, CDR1 is SGHRS and CDR2 is YFSETQ. The V segment lost 2 bases and the J segment 1 base; nucleotides outside the gene matches: 10. The data derive from a study of beta chain features in type 1 diabetes. At the level of the study: The patients were much like the healthy donors in age, gender and cell yields. Study findings and constraints: Across all four CD4+ subsets, people with type 1 diabetes showed modestly shorter TCRB CDR3s. Across patients, naive, central memory and Treg TCRB repertoires exhibited apparently greater similarity than was observed across healthy donors. In cDNA sequencing, cells with high TCR expression could be over-represented.

Investigators reverse transcribed all isolated RNA, so they sequenced expressed TCRB transcripts. The method was immunoSEQ multiplex PCR; TCRdb's version includes in-frame clones alone and lacks a portion of them. The data contain about 150,000 clones, about 13% of them singletons. This receptor was taken from a man younger than 30 with type 1 diabetes. The sample consisted of central memory CD4+ T cells from blood. V gene TRBV5-1 combines with J gene TRBJ2-5; TRBD1 agrees at 11 bases. In nucleotides, the CDR3 is TGCGCCAGCAGCTTAGGACAGGGGGCCGGTGGGGGCCAAGAGACCCAGTACTTC. It specifies CASSLGQGAGGGQETQYF.